This T cell receptor beta chain was observed in a study of T-cell memory formation after mild COVID-19. Via MiXCR, TCRdb re-called the 5' RACE reads, giving one row per CDR3 protein. The table has 250,000 to 300,000 distinct CDR3 sequences, approximately 15% seen once; the top ten hold 22%. CDR3 length: 11 residues. Germline assignment: CDR1 SQVTM and CDR2 ANQGSEA. With V trimmed by 6 bases and J by 8 bases, 6 bases remained unmatched. The sample taken for sequencing was PBMCs or a T cell subset sorted from them (not recorded which). The chain couples TRBV29-1 to TRBJ1-2, with TRBD1 matching over 7 bases. This clonotype was sampled from a man between 18 and 29 years old who had mild COVID-19 (a few samples of this study predate the infection). Cell type and time point are not known. The CDR3 DNA reads as TGCAGCGTCCGGACAGGAGAGGGCTACACCTTC. Translated: CSVRTGEGYTF.